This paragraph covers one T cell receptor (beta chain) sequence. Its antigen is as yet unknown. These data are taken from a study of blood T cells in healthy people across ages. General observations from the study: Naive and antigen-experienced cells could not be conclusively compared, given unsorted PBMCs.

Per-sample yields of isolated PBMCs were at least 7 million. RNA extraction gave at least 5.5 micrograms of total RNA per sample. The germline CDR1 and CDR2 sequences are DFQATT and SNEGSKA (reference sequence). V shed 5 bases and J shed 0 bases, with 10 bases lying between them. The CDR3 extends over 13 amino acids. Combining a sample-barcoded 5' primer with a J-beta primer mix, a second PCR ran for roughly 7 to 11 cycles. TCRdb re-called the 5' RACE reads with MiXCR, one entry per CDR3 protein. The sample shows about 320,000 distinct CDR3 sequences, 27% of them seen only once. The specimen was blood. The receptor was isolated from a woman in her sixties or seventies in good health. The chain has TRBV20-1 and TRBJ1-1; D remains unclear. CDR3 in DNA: TGCAGTGCTCGGAGTCGTTTGAACACTGAAGCTTTCTTT. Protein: CSARSRLNTEAFF.